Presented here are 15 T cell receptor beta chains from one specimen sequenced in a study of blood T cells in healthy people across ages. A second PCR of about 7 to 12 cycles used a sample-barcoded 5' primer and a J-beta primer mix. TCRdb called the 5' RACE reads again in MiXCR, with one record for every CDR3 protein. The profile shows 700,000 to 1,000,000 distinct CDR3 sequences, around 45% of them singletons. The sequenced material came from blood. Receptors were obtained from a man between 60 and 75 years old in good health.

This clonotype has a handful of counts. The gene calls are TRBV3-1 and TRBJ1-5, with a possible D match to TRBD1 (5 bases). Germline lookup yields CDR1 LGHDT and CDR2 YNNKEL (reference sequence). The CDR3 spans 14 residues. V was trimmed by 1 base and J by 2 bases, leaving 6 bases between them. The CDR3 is CASSQGRGNQPQHF. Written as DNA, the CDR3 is TGTGCCAGCAGCCAAGGCAGGGGCAATCAGCCCCAGCATTTT. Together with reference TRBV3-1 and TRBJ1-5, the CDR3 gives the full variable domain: DTAVSQTPKYLVTQMGNDKSIKCEQNLGHDTMYWYKQDSKKFLKIMFSYNNKELIINETVPNRFSPKSPDKAHLNLHINSLELGDSAVYFCASSQGRGNQPQHFGDGTRLSIL.

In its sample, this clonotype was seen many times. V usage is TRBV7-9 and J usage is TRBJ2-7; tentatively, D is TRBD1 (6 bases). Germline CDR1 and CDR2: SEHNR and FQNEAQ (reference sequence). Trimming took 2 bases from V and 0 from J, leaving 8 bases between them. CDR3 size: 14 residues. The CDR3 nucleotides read TGTGCCAGCAGCTTAACGGACAGCTCCTACGAGCAGTACTTC. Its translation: CASSLTDSSYEQYF.

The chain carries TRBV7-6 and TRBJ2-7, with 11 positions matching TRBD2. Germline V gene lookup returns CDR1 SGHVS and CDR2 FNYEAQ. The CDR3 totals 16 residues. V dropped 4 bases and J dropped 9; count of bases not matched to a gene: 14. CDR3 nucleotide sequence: TGTGCCAGCAGCTCCGGTCTAGCGGGGGGACTTCCTGGGCAGTACTTC. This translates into CASSSGLAGGLPGQYF.

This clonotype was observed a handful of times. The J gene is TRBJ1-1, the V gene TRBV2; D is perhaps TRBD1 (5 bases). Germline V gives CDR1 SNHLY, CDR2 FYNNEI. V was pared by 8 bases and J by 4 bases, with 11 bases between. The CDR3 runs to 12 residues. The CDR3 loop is CASVRVFTEAFF. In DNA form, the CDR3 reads TGTGCCAGCGTCAGGGTTTTCACTGAAGCTTTCTTT.

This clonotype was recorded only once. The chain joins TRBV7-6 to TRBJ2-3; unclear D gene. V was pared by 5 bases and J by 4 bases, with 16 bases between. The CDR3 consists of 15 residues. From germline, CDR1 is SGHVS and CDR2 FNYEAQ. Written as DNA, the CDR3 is TGTGCCAGCAGCCTAAACGTGGATAGCCCAGATACGCAGTATTTT. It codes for CASSLNVDSPDTQYF.

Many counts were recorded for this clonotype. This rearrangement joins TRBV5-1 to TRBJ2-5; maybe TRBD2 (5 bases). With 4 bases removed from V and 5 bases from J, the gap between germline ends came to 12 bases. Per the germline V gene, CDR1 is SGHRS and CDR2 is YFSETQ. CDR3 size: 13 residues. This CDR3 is CASSPFPGETQYF. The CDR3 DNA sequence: TGCGCCAGCAGCCCGTTCCCGGGGGAGACCCAGTACTTC.

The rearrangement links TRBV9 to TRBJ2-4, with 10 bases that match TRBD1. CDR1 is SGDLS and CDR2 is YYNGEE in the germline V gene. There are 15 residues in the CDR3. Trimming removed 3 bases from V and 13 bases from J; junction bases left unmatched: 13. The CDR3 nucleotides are TGTGCCAGCAGCGCGGGACAGGGGACATACAATGAGCAGTACTTC. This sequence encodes CASSAGQGTYNEQYF. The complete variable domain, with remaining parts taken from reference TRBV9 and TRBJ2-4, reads DSGVTQTPKHLITATGQRVTLRCSPRSGDLSVYWYQQSLDQGLQFLIQYYNGEERAKGNILERFSAQQFPDLHSELNLSSLELGDSALYFCASSAGQGTYNEQYFGAGTRLSVL.

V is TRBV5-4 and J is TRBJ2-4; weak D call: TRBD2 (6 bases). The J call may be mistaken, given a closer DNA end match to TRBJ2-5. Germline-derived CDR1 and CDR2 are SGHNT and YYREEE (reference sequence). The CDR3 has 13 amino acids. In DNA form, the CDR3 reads TGTGCCAGCAGTATGGGAGGCGTGGAGACCCAGTACTTC. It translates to CASSMGGVETQYF.

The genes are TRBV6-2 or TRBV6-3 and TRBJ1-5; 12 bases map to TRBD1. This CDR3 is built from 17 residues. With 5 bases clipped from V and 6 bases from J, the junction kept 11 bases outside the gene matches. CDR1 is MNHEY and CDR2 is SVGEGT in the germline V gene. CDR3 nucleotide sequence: TGTGCCAGCAGTCAATTCCGGGACAGGGGGCCAGGTCAGCCCCAGCATTTT. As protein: CASSQFRDRGPGQPQHF.

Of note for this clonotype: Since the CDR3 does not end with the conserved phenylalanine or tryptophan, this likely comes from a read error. CDR3: CASSQNPESEKLFV. CDR3 nucleotide sequence: TGCGCCAGCAGCCAAAACCCGGAAAGTGAAAAACTGTTTGTT. The chain couples TRBV4-3 to TRBJ1-4, with D hard to call. This CDR3 has 14 residues. The ends were cut back, 2 bases at V and 7 bases at J, with 11 bases in the middle. The germline gives CDR1 LGHNA, CDR2 YSLEER.

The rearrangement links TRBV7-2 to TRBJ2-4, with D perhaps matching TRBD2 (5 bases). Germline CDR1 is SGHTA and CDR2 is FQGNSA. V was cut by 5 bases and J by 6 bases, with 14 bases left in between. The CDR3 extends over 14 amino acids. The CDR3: CASSDSALINIQYF. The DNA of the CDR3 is TGTGCCAGCAGCGATAGCGCCCTCATAAACATTCAGTACTTC.

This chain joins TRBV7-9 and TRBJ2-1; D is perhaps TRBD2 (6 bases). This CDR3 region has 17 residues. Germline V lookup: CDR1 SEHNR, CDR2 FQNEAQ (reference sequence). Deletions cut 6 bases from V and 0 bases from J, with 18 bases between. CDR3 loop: CASSPSGGGVSYNEQFF. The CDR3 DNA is TGTGCCAGCAGTCCTTCGGGCGGCGGGGTCTCCTACAATGAGCAGTTCTTC.

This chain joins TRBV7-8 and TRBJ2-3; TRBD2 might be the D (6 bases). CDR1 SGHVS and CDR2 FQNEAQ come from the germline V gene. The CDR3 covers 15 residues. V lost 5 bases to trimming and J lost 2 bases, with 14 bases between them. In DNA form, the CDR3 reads TGTGCCAGCAGCCCACGGGGGTCCTTCACAGATACGCAGTATTTT. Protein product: CASSPRGSFTDTQYF.

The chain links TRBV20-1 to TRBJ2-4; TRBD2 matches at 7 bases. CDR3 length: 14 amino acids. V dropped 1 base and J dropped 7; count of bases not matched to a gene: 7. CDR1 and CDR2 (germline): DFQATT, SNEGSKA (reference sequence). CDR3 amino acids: CSARGSGASNIQYF. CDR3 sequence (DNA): TGCAGTGCTAGAGGGAGCGGGGCGTCGAACATTCAGTACTTC.

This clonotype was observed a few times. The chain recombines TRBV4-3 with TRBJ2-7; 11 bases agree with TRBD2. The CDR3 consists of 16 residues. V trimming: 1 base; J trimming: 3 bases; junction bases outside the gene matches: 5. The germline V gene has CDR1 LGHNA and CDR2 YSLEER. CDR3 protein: CASSQAAGTSGYEQYF. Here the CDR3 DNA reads TGCGCCAGCAGCCAAGCAGCCGGGACTAGCGGCTACGAGCAGTACTTC.